One sample yielded the 5 T cell receptor beta chains listed below, sequenced in a study of T cells in Graves' hyperthyroidism and ophthalmopathy. Amplified regions were TCR beta CDR3 sequences from RNA transcripts. With the HTBI primer set, the TCR CDR3 went through a first round of RT-PCR. MiXCR, run by TCRdb on the multiplex PCR reads, gives a single entry per CDR3 protein. The sample holds hundreds of thousands of distinct CDR3 sequences, 12% to 15% seen once. Sequencing input: blood. These receptor sequences come from a woman aged 18-35 years with Graves' hyperthyroidism.

This clonotype was found many times. The chain recombines TRBV18 with TRBJ2-1; 7 bases are shared with TRBD2. V lost 3 bases to trimming and J lost 0 bases; unmatched junction nucleotides: 2. This CDR3 is built from 15 residues. The germline CDR1 and CDR2 sequences are KGHSH and LQKENI. Here the CDR3 DNA reads TGTGCCAGCTCACCTACTAGCGCCTCCTACAATGAGCAGTTCTTC. Protein product: CASSPTSASYNEQFF.

At least ten counts were recorded for this clonotype. V and J are TRBV5-1 and TRBJ1-1; D is possibly TRBD1 (6 bases). The CDR3 has 15 amino acids. Germline loops: CDR1 SGHRS, CDR2 YFSETQ. Trimming took off 1 base at V and 4 bases at J, with 14 bases between the two ends. CDR3 amino acids: CASSLKGVLGTEAFF. The CDR3 nucleotides read TGCGCCAGCAGCTTGAAGGGGGTTTTGGGCACTGAAGCTTTCTTT.

The chain employs TRBV20-1 and TRBJ2-1; maybe TRBD1 (6 bases). The CDR3 length is 14 residues. V was trimmed by 1 base and J by 9 bases, leaving 16 bases between them. Germline CDR1 and CDR2: DFQATT and SNEGSKA (reference sequence). CDR3 nucleotides: TGCAGTGCTAGAGGGGGGCAGGGGATGGGTGAGCAGTTCTTC. As protein: CSARGGQGMGEQFF.

The rearrangement joins TRBV29-1 to TRBJ2-1, with D possibly called TRBD1 or TRBD2 (5 bases each). The CDR3 is 15 residues long. With 7 bases removed from V and 4 bases from J, the gap between germline ends came to 20 bases. Germline-derived CDR1 and CDR2 are SQVTM and ANQGSEA. The CDR3 nucleotides read TGCAGCGGTTTTTCCGGGGCCCGCCTTTACAATGAGCAGTTCTTC. Residues: CSGFSGARLYNEQFF.

As concerns this clonotype: Being one base from a much bigger clone, this may be a read error. This sequence joins TRBV27 and TRBJ2-7; D gene uncertain. The V and J ends lost 5 bases and 4 bases respectively, with 12 bases between them. The CDR3 has 13 residues. Germline V lookup: CDR1 MNHEY, CDR2 SMNVEV (reference sequence). The CDR3 nucleotides read TGTGCCAGCAGTAAGCAGAGCGCGTACGAGCAGTACTTC. Protein product: CASSKQSAYEQYF.